In its sample, the clone carrying this T cell receptor (beta chain) was seen a few times. Its matching antigen is unknown. The sample originates from a study of response to subunit inactivated influenza vaccine. Study findings and constraints: Authors suggested few new T cells are recruited by each seasonal influenza vaccination.

MiXCR, applied by TCRdb to the RT-PCR reads, yields one record per CDR3 protein. Seen here are roughly 570,000 distinct CDR3 sequences, 13% observed once, and the top ten hold around 13%. This CDR3 is 15 amino acids long. The V end lost 1 base, the J end lost 1 base, and 12 bases lay between the germline ends. CDR1 and CDR2 (germline): DFQATT, SNEGSKA (reference sequence). The receptor was derived from a man aged 45-60 years who received an inactivated influenza vaccine. Sequences were derived from PBMCs from blood, sampled roughly 45 days after vaccination. The chain has TRBV20-1 and TRBJ2-3, with D perhaps matching TRBD2 (6 bases). CDR3 sequence reads: CSARGPSERTDTQYF. The CDR3, as DNA: TGCAGTGCTAGAGGACCTAGCGAGCGCACAGATACGCAGTATTTT.